The source of this TCR beta chain is a study of T cell changes during pregnancy in multiple sclerosis. Deletions cut 5 bases from V and 0 bases from J, with 6 bases between. Germline CDR1 reads SEHNR; CDR2 reads FQNEAQ (reference sequence). The CDR3 contains 13 residues. Here immunoSEQ multiplex PCR was the method, and the copy in TCRdb shows in-frame clones only, minus some. The profile shows under 60,000 clones, roughly 95% of them singletons. The sequence derives from a female donor with multiple sclerosis, enrolled in a pregnancy study. The chain has TRBV7-9 and TRBJ2-3; D gene unclear. The specimen comprised CD4+ T cells from peripheral blood mononuclear cells, sampled in the third trimester of pregnancy. CDR3 residues: CASSIQSTDTQYF. The CDR3 region has the DNA TGTGCCAGCAGCATCCAGAGCACAGATACGCAGTATTTT. Full variable domain (remainder filled in from reference TRBV7-9 and TRBJ2-3): DTGVSQNPRHKITKRGQNVTFRCDPISEHNRLYWYRQTLGQGPEFLTYFQNEAQLEKSRLLSDRFSAERPKGSFSTLEIQRTEQGDSAMYLCASSIQSTDTQYFGPGTRLTVL.